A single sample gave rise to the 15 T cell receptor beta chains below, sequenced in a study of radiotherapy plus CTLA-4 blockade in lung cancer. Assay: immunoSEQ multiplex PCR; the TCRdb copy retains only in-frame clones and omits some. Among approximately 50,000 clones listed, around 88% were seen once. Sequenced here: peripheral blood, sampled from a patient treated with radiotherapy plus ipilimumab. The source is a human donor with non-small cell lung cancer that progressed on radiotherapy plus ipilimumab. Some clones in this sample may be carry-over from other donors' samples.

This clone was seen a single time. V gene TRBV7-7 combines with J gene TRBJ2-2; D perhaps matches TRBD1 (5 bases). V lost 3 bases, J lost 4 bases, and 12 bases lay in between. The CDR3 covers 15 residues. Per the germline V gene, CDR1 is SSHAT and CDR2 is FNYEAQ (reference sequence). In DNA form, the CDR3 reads TGTGCCAGCAGCTTGAATTATGGGGCCACCGGGGAGCTGTTTTTT. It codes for CASSLNYGATGELFF. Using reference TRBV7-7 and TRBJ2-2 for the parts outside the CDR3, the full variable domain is GAGVSQSPRYKVTKRGQDVTLRCDPISSHATLYWYQQALGQGPEFLTYFNYEAQPDKSGLPSDRFSAERPEGSISTLTIQRTEQRDSAMYRCASSLNYGATGELFFGEGSRLTVL.

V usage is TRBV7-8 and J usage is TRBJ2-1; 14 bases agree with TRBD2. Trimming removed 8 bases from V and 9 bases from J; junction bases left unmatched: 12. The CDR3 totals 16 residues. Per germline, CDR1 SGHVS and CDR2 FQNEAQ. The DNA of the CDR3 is TGTGCCAGCTCACAATGGGGACTAGCGGGAGTGGGTGAGCAGTTCTTC. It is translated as CASSQWGLAGVGEQFF. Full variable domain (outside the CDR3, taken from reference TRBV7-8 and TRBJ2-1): GAGVSQSPRYKVAKRGQDVALRCDPISGHVSLFWYQQALGQGPEFLTYFQNEAQLDKSGLPSDRFFAERPEGSVSTLKIQRTQQEDSAVYLCASSQWGLAGVGEQFFGPGTRLTVL.

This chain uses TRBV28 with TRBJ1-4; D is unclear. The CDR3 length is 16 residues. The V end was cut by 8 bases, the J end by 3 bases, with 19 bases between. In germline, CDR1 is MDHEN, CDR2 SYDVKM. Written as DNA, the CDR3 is TGTGCCAGCGGGGAGGCCTCTCAGTTCTCTAATGAAAAACTGTTTTTT. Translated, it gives CASGEASQFSNEKLFF.

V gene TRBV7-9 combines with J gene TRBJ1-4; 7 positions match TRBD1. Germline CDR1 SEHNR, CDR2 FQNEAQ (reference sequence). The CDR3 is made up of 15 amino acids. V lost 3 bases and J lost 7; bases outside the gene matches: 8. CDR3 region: CASSFPRDRAEKLFF. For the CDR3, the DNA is TGTGCCAGCAGCTTCCCCCGGGACAGAGCTGAAAAACTGTTTTTT.

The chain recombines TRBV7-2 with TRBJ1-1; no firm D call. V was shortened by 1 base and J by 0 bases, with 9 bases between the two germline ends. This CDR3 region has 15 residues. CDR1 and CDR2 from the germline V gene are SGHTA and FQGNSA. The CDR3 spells CASSLGGQLNTEAFF. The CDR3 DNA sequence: TGTGCCAGCAGCTTAGGAGGCCAGTTGAACACTGAAGCTTTCTTT.

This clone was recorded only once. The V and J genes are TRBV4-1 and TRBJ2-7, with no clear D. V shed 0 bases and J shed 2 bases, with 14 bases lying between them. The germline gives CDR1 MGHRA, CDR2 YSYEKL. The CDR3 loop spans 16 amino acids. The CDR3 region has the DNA TGCGCCAGCAGCCAAGAACGGTTAGATCTGGCCTACGAGCAGTACTTC. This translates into CASSQERLDLAYEQYF.

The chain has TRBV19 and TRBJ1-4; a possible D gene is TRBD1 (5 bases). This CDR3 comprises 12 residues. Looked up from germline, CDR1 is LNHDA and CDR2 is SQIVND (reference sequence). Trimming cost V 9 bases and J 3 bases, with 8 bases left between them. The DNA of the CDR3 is TGTGCCAGATCACAGGCTAATGAAAAACTGTTTTTT. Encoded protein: CARSQANEKLFF.

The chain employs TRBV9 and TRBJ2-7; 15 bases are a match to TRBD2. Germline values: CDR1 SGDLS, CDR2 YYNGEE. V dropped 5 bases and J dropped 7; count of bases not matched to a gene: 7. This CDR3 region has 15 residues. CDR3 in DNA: TGTGCCAGCAGTGGACTAGCGGGAGGGCCAGGGGAGCAGTACTTC. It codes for CASSGLAGGPGEQYF.

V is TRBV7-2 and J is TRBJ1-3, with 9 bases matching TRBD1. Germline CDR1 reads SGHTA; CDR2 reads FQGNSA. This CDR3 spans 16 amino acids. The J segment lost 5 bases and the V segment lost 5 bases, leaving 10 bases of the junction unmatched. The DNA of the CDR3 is TGTGCCAGCAGCGTTAGCGGGACAGGGAGGCGAAACACCATATATTTT. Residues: CASSVSGTGRRNTIYF.

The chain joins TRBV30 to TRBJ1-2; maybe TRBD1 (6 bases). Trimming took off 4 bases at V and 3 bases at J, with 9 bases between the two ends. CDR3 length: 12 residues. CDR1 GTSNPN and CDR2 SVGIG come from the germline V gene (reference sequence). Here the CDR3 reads CAWTTGYYGYTF. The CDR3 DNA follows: TGTGCCTGGACTACAGGGTACTATGGCTACACCTTC.

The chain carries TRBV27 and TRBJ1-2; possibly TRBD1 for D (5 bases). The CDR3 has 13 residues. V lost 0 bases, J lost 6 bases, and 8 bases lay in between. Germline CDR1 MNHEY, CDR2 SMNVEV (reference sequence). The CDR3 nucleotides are TGTGCCAGCAGTTTATCAGGGGTTAATGGCTACACCTTC. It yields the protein CASSLSGVNGYTF.

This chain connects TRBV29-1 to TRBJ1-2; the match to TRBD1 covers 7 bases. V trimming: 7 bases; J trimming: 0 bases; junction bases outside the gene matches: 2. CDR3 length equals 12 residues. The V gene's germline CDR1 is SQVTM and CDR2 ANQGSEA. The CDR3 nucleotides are TGCAGCGCTGGGACAGCTAACTATGGCTACACCTTC. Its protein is CSAGTANYGYTF.

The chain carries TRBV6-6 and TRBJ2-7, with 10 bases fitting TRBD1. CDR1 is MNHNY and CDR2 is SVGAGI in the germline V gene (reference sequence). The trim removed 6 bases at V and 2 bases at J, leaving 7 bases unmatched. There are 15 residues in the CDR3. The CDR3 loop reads CASSSRDRGPYEQYF. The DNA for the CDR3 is TGTGCCAGCAGCAGTCGGGACAGGGGACCCTACGAGCAGTACTTC.

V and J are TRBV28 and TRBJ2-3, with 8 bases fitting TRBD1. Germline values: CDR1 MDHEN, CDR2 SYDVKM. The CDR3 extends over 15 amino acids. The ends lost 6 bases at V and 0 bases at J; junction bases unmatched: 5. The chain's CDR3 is CASSRGQGSTDTQYF. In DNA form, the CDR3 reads TGTGCCAGCAGCCGAGGACAGGGTAGCACAGATACGCAGTATTTT.

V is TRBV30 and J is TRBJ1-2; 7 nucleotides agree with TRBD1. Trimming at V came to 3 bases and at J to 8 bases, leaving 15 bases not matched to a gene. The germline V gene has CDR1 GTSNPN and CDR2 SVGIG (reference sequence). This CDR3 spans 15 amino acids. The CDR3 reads CAWSRPRQGVEGYTF. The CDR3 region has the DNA TGTGCCTGGAGCCGGCCGAGACAGGGTGTGGAGGGCTACACCTTC.